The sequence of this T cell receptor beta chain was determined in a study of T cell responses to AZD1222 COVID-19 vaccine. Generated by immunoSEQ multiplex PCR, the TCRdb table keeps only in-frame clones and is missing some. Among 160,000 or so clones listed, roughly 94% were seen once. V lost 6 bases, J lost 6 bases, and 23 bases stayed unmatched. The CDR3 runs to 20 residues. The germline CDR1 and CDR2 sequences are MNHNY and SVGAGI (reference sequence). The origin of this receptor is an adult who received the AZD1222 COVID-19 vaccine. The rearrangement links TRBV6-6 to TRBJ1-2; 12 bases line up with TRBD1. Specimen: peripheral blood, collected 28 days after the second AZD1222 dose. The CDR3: CASSSFQLPGQGAKVDGYTF. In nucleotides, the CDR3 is TGTGCCAGCAGCTCTTTCCAACTCCCGGGACAGGGGGCAAAGGTGGATGGCTACACCTTC.